This TCR beta chain was captured by sequencing in a study of cytomegalovirus exposure and HLA in healthy donors. The primer mix had 60 Vbeta and 13 Jbeta primers. TCRdb's table, derived via immunoSEQ multiplex PCR, lists solely in-frame clones and lacks some. The sample holds about 190,000 clones, around three quarters seen once. This clone was observed a few times. This receptor was identified in a woman aged 18-35 years in good health and CMV-seronegative. Sequencing was carried out using PBMCs.

The CDR3 coding sequence is TGTGCCAGCAGTGCACAGGGGGCTTCCTACGAGCAGTACTTC. This translates into CASSAQGASYEQYF. The gene calls are TRBV2 and TRBJ2-7; 9 bases match TRBD1. CDR3 length: 14 amino acids. Germline CDR1 reads SNHLY; CDR2 reads FYNNEI. V was pared by 4 bases and J by 1 base, with 2 bases of the junction left unmatched.